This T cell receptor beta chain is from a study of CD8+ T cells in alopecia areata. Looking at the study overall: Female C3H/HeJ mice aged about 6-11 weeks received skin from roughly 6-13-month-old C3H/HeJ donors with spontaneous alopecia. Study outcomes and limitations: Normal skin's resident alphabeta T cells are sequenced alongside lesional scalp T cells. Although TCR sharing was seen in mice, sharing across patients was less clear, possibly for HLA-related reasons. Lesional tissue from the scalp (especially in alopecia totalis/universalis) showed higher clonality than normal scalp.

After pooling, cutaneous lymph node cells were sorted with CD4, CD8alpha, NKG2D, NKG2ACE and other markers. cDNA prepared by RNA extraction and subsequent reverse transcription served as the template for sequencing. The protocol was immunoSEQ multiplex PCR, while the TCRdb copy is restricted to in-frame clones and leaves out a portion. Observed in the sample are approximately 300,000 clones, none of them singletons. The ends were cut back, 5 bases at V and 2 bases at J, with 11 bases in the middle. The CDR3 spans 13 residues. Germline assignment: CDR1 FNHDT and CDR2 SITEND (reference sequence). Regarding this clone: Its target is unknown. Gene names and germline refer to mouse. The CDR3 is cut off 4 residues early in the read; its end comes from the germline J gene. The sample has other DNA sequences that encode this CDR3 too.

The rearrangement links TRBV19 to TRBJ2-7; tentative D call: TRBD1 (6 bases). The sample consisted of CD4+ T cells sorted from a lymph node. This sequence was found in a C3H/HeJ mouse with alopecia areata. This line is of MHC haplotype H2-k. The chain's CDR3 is CASRPGQTYEQYF. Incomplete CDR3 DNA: TGTGCCAGCAGACCGGGACAAACCTAT.